These 5 T cell receptor beta chains were sequenced from one sample in a study of blood T cell repertoires in COVID-19. Using immunoSEQ multiplex PCR, the repertoire was profiled, and TCRdb retains in-frame clones only, with some absent. The data hold 150,000 to 200,000 clones, with roughly 87% observed a single time. Specimen: peripheral blood. The source of these receptors is a woman aged 45-65 years with acute or convalescent COVID-19.

The chain carries TRBV28 and TRBJ2-2; 8 bases agree with TRBD1. CDR1 MDHEN and CDR2 SYDVKM come from the germline V gene. The CDR3 sequence is 14 residues long. V lost 8 bases and J lost 3; bases outside the gene matches: 5. The CDR3 spells CASAGGWHTGELFF. The CDR3 DNA is TGTGCCAGCGCAGGGGGCTGGCACACCGGGGAGCTGTTTTTT.

This chain links TRBV30 with TRBJ2-1, with D maybe TRBD2 (5 bases). The ends were cut back, 8 bases at V and 6 bases at J, with 8 bases in the middle. The germline V gene has CDR1 GTSNPN and CDR2 SVGIG (reference sequence). The CDR3 runs 10 residues. The CDR3 is CALGGNEQFF. CDR3 coding DNA: TGTGCCCTCGGAGGCAATGAGCAGTTCTTC.

The chain couples TRBV19 to TRBJ1-2; D is unclear. The CDR3 is 13 amino acids. Germline V CDR1 and CDR2: LNHDA, SQIVND (reference sequence). The V end lost 4 bases, the J end lost 3 bases, and 9 bases lay between the germline ends. CDR3 nucleotides: TGTGCCAGTAGTACCGACTTACACTATGGCTACACCTTC. Its protein is CASSTDLHYGYTF.

This chain connects TRBV24-1 to TRBJ2-3, with a weak D call TRBD2 (6 bases). Trimming removed 5 bases at V and 0 bases at J, with 11 bases between. Looked up from germline, CDR1 is KGHDR and CDR2 is SFDVKD. The CDR3 covers 15 residues. This chain's CDR3 is CATSVGGASTDTQYF. The CDR3 coding sequence is TGTGCCACCAGTGTAGGCGGGGCCAGCACAGATACGCAGTATTTT.

This chain links TRBV5-4 with TRBJ2-5, with 9 bases identical to TRBD1. The germline CDR1 and CDR2 sequences are SGHNT and YYREEE (reference sequence). This CDR3 is 15 amino acids long. The junction had 6 bases not matched to a gene; V was cut back by 1 base and J by 5 bases. The CDR3 reads CASSLNRGREETQYF. The CDR3 DNA reads TGTGCCAGCAGCTTGAACAGGGGGCGGGAGGAGACCCAGTACTTC.